This TCR beta chain comes out of a study of blood T cell repertoires in COVID-19. Looking at the study overall: Material from acute and convalescent COVID-19 was sourced from the United States, Italy and Spain. PBMCs, B-cell-depleted T cells, or T cells provided the cDNA or gDNA that made up the material.

Assignments of participants to cohorts depended upon their own reported clinical history. The germline V gene encodes CDR1 WSHSY and CDR2 SAAADI. After removal of 10 bases from V and 6 bases from J, the junction contained 7 bases not matched to a gene. This CDR3 spans 13 amino acids. Assay used: immunoSEQ multiplex PCR; TCRdb lists only in-frame clones, some missing. The sample lists about 190,000 clones, roughly 82% seen once, with roughly 5% in the top ten. This TCR derives from a woman aged 55-75 years with acute COVID-19. The material sequenced was PBMCs or T cells enriched from blood (not recorded which). This sequence joins TRBV10-2 and TRBJ2-3, with TRBD2 matching over 10 bases. CDR3 amino acids: CATQRGGHDTQYF. For the CDR3, the DNA is TGCGCCACTCAGCGGGGGGGCCACGATACGCAGTATTTT.